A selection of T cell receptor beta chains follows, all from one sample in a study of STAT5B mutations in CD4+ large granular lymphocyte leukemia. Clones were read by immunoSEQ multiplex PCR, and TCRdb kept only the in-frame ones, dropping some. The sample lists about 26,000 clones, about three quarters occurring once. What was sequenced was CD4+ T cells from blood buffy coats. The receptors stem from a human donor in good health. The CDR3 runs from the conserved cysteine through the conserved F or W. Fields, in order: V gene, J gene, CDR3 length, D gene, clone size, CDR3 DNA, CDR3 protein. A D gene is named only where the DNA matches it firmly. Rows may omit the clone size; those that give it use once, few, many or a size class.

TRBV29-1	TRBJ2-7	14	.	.	TGCAGCGCCCGATCTCCGGTACAGGAGGGTGAGCAGTACTTC	CSARSPVQEGEQYF
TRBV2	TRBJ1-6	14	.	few	TGTGCCAGCAGTGCTCCGGGGTATAATTCACCCCTCCACTTT	CASSAPGYNSPLHF
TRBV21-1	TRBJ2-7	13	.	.	TGTGCCAGCAGCAAAAGGAGGGGCTACGAGCAGTACTTC	CASSKRRGYEQYF
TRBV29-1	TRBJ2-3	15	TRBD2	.	TGCAGCGTTGTCAGACTAGCGGGACGCACAGATACGCAGTATTTT	CSVVRLAGRTDTQYF
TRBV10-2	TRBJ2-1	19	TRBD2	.	TGCGCCAGCAGTGACCCCGGGACTAGCGGGCAGGTGGCCCACAATGAGCAGTTCTTC	CASSDPGTSGQVAHNEQFF
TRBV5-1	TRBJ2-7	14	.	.	TGCGCCAGCAAGGGACCCGGCGGGGCCTACGAGCAGTACTTC	CASKGPGGAYEQYF
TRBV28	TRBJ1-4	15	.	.	TGTGCCAGCAGTTTAATCGACCGCTCAAATGAAAAACTGTTTTTT	CASSLIDRSNEKLFF
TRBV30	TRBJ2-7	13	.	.	TGTGCCTGGAGAAGGCAACCCGCCTACGAGCAGTACTTC	CAWRRQPAYEQYF
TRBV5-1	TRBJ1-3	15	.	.	TGCGCCAGCAGCCCTGGACAGATGGCTGGAAACACCATATATTTT	CASSPGQMAGNTIYF
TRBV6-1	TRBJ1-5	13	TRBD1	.	TGTGCCAGTAAGGGACAGTACAATCAGCCCCAGCATTTT	CASKGQYNQPQHF
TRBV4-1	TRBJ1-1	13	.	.	TGCGCCAGCAGCCAAGCATCAAGGGCGGTGGCTTTCTTT	CASSQASRAVAFF
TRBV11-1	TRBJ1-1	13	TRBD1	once	TGTGCCAGCAGGGGACAGTTGAACACTGAAGCTTTCTTT	CASRGQLNTEAFF
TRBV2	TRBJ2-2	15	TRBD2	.	TGTGCCAGGGGAGAATCGACTAGCGGCACCGGGGAGCTGTTTTTT	CARGESTSGTGELFF
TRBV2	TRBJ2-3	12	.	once	TGTGCCAGCAAACCGGGGCCAGATACGCAGTATTTT	CASKPGPDTQYF
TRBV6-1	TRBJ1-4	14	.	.	TGTGCCAGCAGCAGGGAATCGGGTAATGAAAAACTGTTTTTT	CASSRESGNEKLFF
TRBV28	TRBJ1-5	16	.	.	TGTGCCAGCAGTTTAGATACCGAGGGCGAACATCAGCCCCAGCATTTT	CASSLDTEGEHQPQHF
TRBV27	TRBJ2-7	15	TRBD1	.	TGTGCCAGCAGTTTATCCGGGACAGGTATCTACGAGCAGTACTTC	CASSLSGTGIYEQYF
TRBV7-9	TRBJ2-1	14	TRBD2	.	TGTGCCAGCAGCTCGCGGACTAGCGGGAGAGAGCAGTTCTTC	CASSSRTSGREQFF
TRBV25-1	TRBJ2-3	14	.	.	TGTGCCAGCAGTGGTGGACTTTCCACAGATACGCAGTATTTT	CASSGGLSTDTQYF
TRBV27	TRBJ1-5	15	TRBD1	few	TGTGCCAGCAGGGCGGGGACAGGGACCAATCAGCCCCAGCATTTT	CASRAGTGTNQPQHF
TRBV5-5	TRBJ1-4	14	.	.	TGTGCCAGCAGCTTGGATACAGGTCGTGAAAAACTGTTTTTT	CASSLDTGREKLFF
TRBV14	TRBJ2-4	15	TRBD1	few	TGTGCCAGCAGCCCGTACGGGACAGCGGAAAACATTCAGTACTTC	CASSPYGTAENIQYF
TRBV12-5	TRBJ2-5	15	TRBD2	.	TGTGCTAGTGCCCTAGGTAGCGGGGGCCCAGAGACCCAGTACTTC	CASALGSGGPETQYF
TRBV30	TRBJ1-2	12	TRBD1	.	TGTGCGAGGGGGCCGGGGAACTATGGCTACACCTTC	CARGPGNYGYTF
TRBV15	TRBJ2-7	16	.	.	TGTGCCACCAGCCAAAGAGAGGGGACTCCGACCTACGAGCAGTACTTC	CATSQREGTPTYEQYF
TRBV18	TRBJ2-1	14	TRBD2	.	TGTGCCAGCCGGGAGGGGAGCTCCTACAATGAGCAGTTCTTC	CASREGSSYNEQFF
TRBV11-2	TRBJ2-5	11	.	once	TGTGCCAGCAGCTCCTGGGGGACCCAGTACTTC	CASSSWGTQYF
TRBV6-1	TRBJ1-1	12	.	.	TGTGCCAGCACTAAGGGGAACACTGAAGCTTTCTTT	CASTKGNTEAFF
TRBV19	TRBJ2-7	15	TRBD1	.	TGTGCCAGTAAAGCTCAGACAGGGGCCTCCTACGAGCAGTACTTC	CASKAQTGASYEQYF
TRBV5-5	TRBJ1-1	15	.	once	TGTGCCAGCAGCTTGGGTCCAGAGCCGTCGAGTGAAGCTTTCTTT	CASSLGPEPSSEAFF
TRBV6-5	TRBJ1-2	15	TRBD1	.	TGTGCCAGCAGTTACTCGTGGAACAGGGGGGATGGCTACACCTTC	CASSYSWNRGDGYTF
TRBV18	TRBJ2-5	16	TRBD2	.	TGTGCCAGCTCACCAGCACTAGCGGGGGGGGCAGAGACCCAGTACTTC	CASSPALAGGAETQYF
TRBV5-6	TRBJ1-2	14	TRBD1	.	TGTGCCAGCAGTTCTAGATACAGGGGCGGGGGCTACACCTTC	CASSSRYRGGGYTF
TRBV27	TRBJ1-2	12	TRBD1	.	TGTGCCAGCAGCCCAGGGGGCTATGGCTACACCTTC	CASSPGGYGYTF
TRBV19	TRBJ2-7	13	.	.	TGTGCCAGTAGTATAGGGGACGGATACGAGCAGTACTTC	CASSIGDGYEQYF
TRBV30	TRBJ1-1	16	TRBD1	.	TGTGCCTGGAATTCCCGGGACAGGGGGTGGAACACTGAAGCTTTCTTT	CAWNSRDRGWNTEAFF
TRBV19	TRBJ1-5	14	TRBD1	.	TGTGCCAGCACCGGGACAGGGAGAAATCAGCCCCAGCATTTT	CASTGTGRNQPQHF
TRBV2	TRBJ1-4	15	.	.	TGTGCCAGCAACCAAGTACCGCCAACTAATGAAAAACTGTTTTTT	CASNQVPPTNEKLFF
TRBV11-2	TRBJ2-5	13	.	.	TGTGCCAGCAGCTTTGGCAGGGAGGAGACCCAGTACTTC	CASSFGREETQYF
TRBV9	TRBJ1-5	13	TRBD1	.	TGTGCCAGCAGCGCAGGACAGGTCGGGCCCCAGCATTTT	CASSAGQVGPQHF
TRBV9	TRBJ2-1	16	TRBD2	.	TGTGCCAGCAGCGTACTAGCGGGGGGGATATACAATGAGCAGTTCTTC	CASSVLAGGIYNEQFF
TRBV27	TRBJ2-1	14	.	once	TGTGCCAGCAGTTTACCATTACCCAACAATGAGCAGTTCTTC	CASSLPLPNNEQFF
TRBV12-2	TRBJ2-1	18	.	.	TGTGCAAGTCGCTTTGAAGGTCTGGGGGACAGGGGGGCGAATGAGCAGTTCTTC	CASRFEGLGDRGANEQFF
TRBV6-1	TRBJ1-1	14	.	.	TGTGCCAGTTTGAATAGCCCGATGAACACTGAAGCTTTCTTT	CASLNSPMNTEAFF
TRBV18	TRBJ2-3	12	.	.	TGTGCCAGCTCACCGGGGACAGATACGCAGTATTTT	CASSPGTDTQYF
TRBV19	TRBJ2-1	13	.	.	TGTGCCAGTAGTCTCGGGGTATCCAATGAGCAGTTCTTC	CASSLGVSNEQFF
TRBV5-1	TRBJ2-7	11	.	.	TGCGCCAGCAGCTCCCGCTACGAGCAGTACTTC	CASSSRYEQYF
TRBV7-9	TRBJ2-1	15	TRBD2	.	TGTGCCAGCAGCTCCCCCCTAGCGGAGTACAATGAGCAGTTCTTC	CASSSPLAEYNEQFF
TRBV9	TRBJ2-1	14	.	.	TGTGCCAGCAGCGTGACGGACAGCTACAATGAGCAGTTCTTC	CASSVTDSYNEQFF
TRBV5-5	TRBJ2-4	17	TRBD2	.	TGTGCCAGCAGCCTCAATCCGGGACTAGCGATTTTCGGGATTCAGTACTTC	CASSLNPGLAIFGIQYF